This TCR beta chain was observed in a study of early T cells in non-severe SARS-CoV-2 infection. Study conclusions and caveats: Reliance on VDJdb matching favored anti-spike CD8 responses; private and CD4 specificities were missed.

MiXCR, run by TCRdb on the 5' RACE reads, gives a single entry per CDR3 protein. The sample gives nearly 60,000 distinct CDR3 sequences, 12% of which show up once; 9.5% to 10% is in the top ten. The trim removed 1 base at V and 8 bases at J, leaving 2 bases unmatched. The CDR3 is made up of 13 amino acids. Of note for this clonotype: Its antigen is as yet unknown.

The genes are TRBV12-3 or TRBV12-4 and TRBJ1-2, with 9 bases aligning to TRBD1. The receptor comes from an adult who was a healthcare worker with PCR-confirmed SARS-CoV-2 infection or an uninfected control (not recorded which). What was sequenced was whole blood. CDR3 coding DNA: TGTGCCAGCAGTTTAGGGACAGGGGTCGGCTACACCTTC. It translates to CASSLGTGVGYTF.